The clone carrying this T cell receptor beta chain was picked up a small number of times. Time point indicated: patch test 2, 6 weeks after DPC sensitization. Treatment noted: therapeutic diphenylcyclopropenone sensitization with weekly scalp DPC. V dropped 3 bases and J dropped 0 bases, with 33 bases sitting between them. The CDR3 totals 22 residues. Germline lookup yields CDR1 MNHEY and CDR2 SMNVEV (reference sequence). The sample belongs to a study of human T cells and chemical hapten exposure. About the research overall: Upper-back patches of 0.01% DPC were read at 6 days.

Attachment of unique molecular identifiers to individual cDNA molecules was performed in the library. The authors' processing: Sampled TCR counts reached a median of about 90,000 per sample, with values ranging from roughly 20,000 to 750,000. TCRdb processed the RACE reads anew with MiXCR; each CDR3 protein has one entry. TCRdb assigned the V and J calls; the authors' analysis was not used. The sample has more than 75,000 distinct CDR3 sequences; approximately 8.6% are singletons. This chain uses TRBV27 with TRBJ2-7; D may correspond to TRBD1 or TRBD2 (5 bases each). This material consisted of whole blood, taken in connection with sensitization to the hapten diphenylcyclopropenone (DPC). The sequence was obtained from a woman in her 40s with alopecia areata. Some clones in this sample may be carry-over from other donors' samples. As DNA, the CDR3 is TGTGCCAGCAGTTTGAACCAAAGCCCCCTCGACATAATACGGGGCCCCTCCTACGAGCAGTACTTC. Amino acid sequence: CASSLNQSPLDIIRGPSYEQYF.